A selection of T cell receptor beta chains follows, all from one sample in a study of cytomegalovirus exposure and HLA in healthy donors. Assay: immunoSEQ multiplex PCR; the TCRdb copy retains only in-frame clones and omits some. In the table there are approximately 170,000 clones, around 77% of which are singletons. Source material: PBMCs. Receptors originate from a middle-aged man in good health and CMV-seronegative. The CDR3 runs from the conserved cysteine through the conserved F or W. A D gene is named only where the DNA matches it firmly. The size field is filled for only some rows; it gives once, few, many or a size class.

clone_size,v_call,j_call,d_call,cdr3_nt,cdr3_aa
-,TRBV2,TRBJ1-1,-,TGTGCCAGCCTTTACACGCCCTTGAACACTGAAGCTTTCTTT,CASLYTPLNTEAFF
-,TRBV30,TRBJ2-2,TRBD1,TGTGCCTGGAAGAGGACAGGGGGCGGCGGGGAGCTGTTTTTT,CAWKRTGGGGELFF
few,TRBV5-4,TRBJ2-4,-,TGTGCCAGCACCTCGAGTGACAGTTTGGGCTTCGGCAGTCAGTACTTC,CASTSSDSLGFGSQYF
-,TRBV11-1,TRBJ2-7,-,TGTGCCAGCAGCACAACCTCCGGGGTGCTCTACGAGCAGTACTTC,CASSTTSGVLYEQYF
-,TRBV5-5,TRBJ1-1,-,TGTGCCAGCAGCTCTATTCAGTCAGACTCCGGGGCTTTCTTT,CASSSIQSDSGAFF
-,TRBV20-1,TRBJ2-7,-,TGCAGCGCGATTAGCGGTTACGAGCAGTACTTC,CSAISGYEQYF
-,TRBV9,TRBJ1-3,-,TGTGCCAGCAGCGTAGATTCAGACACCTCTGGAAACACCATATATTTT,CASSVDSDTSGNTIYF
-,TRBV11-2,TRBJ1-2,-,TGTGCCAGCAGCTTATACGAACAGGGCTATGGCTACACCTTC,CASSLYEQGYGYTF
-,TRBV18,TRBJ1-1,TRBD1,TGTGCCAATAAACAGGGGTTGAACACTGAAGCTTTCTTT,CANKQGLNTEAFF
-,TRBV11-2,TRBJ2-3,TRBD2,TGTGCCAGCAGCTTAGACGCTAGCGGGAGATTTGCGCAGTATTTT,CASSLDASGRFAQYF
once,TRBV7-2,TRBJ2-5,-,TGTGCCAGCAGCTTAGAACGGGAGACCCAGTACTTC,CASSLERETQYF
few,TRBV29-1,TRBJ2-7,-,TGCAGCGTTGGGACAGAAAACTCCTACGAGCAGTACTTC,CSVGTENSYEQYF
-,TRBV4-1,TRBJ1-1,-,TGCGCCAGCAGCCACGGCAGGGGCACTGAAGCTTTCTTT,CASSHGRGTEAFF
few,TRBV4-2,TRBJ2-7,-,TGTGCCAGCAGCCAAGACGGGGCGGGAACTTCCTACGAGCAGTACTTC,CASSQDGAGTSYEQYF
-,TRBV7-2,TRBJ1-1,TRBD1,TGTGCCAGCAGCTGGGGACAGCTGAACACTGAAGCTTTCTTT,CASSWGQLNTEAFF
-,TRBV29-1,TRBJ1-1,-,TGCAGCGCCGCAGGGGCCATGAACACTGAAGCTTTCTTT,CSAAGAMNTEAFF
once,TRBV11-3,TRBJ2-5,-,TGTGCCAGCAGCCTAGGTCGTACCCCAGGGTCAGAGACCCAGTACTTC,CASSLGRTPGSETQYF
few,TRBV9,TRBJ2-6,-,TGTGCCAGCAGCGTAGATCAGAAGTGGTACTCTGGGGCCAACGTCCTGACTTTC,CASSVDQKWYSGANVLTF
-,TRBV7-9,TRBJ2-7,TRBD1,TGTGCCAGCAGCTCCCGGGACAGCTCCTACGAGCAGTACTTC,CASSSRDSSYEQYF
-,TRBV11-1,TRBJ1-5,TRBD1,TGTGCCAGCAGCGCTGGGACAGGGGTGTTTAGCAATCAGCCCCAGCATTTT,CASSAGTGVFSNQPQHF
few,TRBV27,TRBJ2-1,-,TGTGCCAGCAGCCACCTGAGCTCCTACAATGAGCAGTTCTTC,CASSHLSSYNEQFF
-,TRBV5-3,TRBJ2-3,-,TGTGCCAGAAGCTTGGTGGCTCCGGATACGCAGTATTTT,CARSLVAPDTQYF
-,TRBV7-9,TRBJ2-3,TRBD2,TGTGCCAGCAGCGACGGACTAGCGGAGTCCACAGATACGCAGTATTTT,CASSDGLAESTDTQYF